This TCR beta chain derives from a study of beta chain features in type 1 diabetes. This clone was detected a few times. Its antigen is still unknown. CDR1 and CDR2 (germline): MGHRA, YSYEKL. The V gene lost 3 bases and the J gene lost 3 bases, with 14 bases spanning the gap. The CDR3 runs 15 residues. The whole isolated RNA underwent reverse transcription, so sequencing captured expressed TCRB transcripts. Naive, central memory and regulatory T cell samples yielded around 3.3 million reads on average. Libraries were prepared by immunoSEQ multiplex PCR; TCRdb keeps only in-frame clonotypes and omits some of them. The sample shows a few hundred thousand clones, about 15% of them seen only once. Study-level findings and limits: In type 1 diabetes patients, VDJ junctions had fewer insertions; deletions at these junctions were more frequent.

This TCR was recovered from a man aged 30-40 years in good health. The source material was naive CD4+ T cells from blood. The chain combines TRBV4-1 with TRBJ1-1; no reliable D call. In DNA form, the CDR3 reads TGCGCCAGCAGCCACCCCGTGGTGGTGGACACTGAAGCTTTCTTT. Its translation: CASSHPVVVDTEAFF.